A selection of T cell receptor beta chains follows, all from one sample in a study of a mutant IDH1 vaccine in newly diagnosed glioma. The table came from immunoSEQ multiplex PCR; TCRdb's copy has only in-frame clones and leaves some out. The table shows 60,000 to 75,000 clones, with around 82% occurring only once. Sample: peripheral blood mononuclear cells (PBMCs), taken from a glioma patient treated with radiotherapy, temozolomide or both. The receptors here all came from a young woman with glioma. Some clones in this sample may be carry-over from other donors' samples. Each CDR3 is given with its conserved first and last residue. A D gene is named only where the DNA matches it firmly. Clone size is not always given. Where it is, it says once, few, many or a class for expanded clones.

abundance	v_gene	j_gene	d_gene	CDR3aa	CDR3nt
-	TRBV30	TRBJ2-1	-	CAWSPTGYNEQFF	TGTGCCTGGAGTCCGACCGGTTACAATGAGCAGTTCTTC
-	TRBV6-1	TRBJ1-4	TRBD1	CASTGRTGFVSFFF	TGTGCCAGCACCGGCAGGACAGGGTTTGTTTCGTTTTTTTTT
-	TRBV5-1	TRBJ1-1	-	CASSIRGEDTEAFF	TGCGCCAGCAGTATCAGGGGTGAGGACACTGAAGCTTTCTTT
-	TRBV6-5	TRBJ2-7	-	CASSYSAGWSYEQYF	TGTGCCAGCAGTTACTCGGCAGGGTGGTCCTACGAGCAGTACTTC
-	TRBV14	TRBJ2-5	TRBD1	CASSQRTGLKETQYF	TGTGCCAGCAGCCAACGGACAGGGCTCAAAGAGACCCAGTACTTC
few	TRBV30	TRBJ1-4	-	CAWSSRPNEKLFF	TGTGCCTGGAGTTCCCGTCCCAATGAAAAACTGTTTTTT
-	TRBV5-6	TRBJ1-2	-	CASSLVGRGYTF	TGTGCCAGCAGCTTGGTGGGCCGGGGCTACACCTTC
-	TRBV5-6	TRBJ2-2	TRBD1	CASRRTGLNTGELFF	TGTGCCAGCAGGCGGACAGGGTTGAACACCGGGGAGCTGTTTTTT
-	TRBV6-5	TRBJ1-4	TRBD1	CASSYGTGVEKLFF	TGTGCCAGCAGCTACGGGACAGGGGTAGAAAAACTGTTTTTT
-	TRBV7-9	TRBJ2-1	TRBD1	CASSLRQGVYNEQFF	TGTGCCAGCAGCTTGAGGCAGGGGGTCTACAATGAGCAGTTCTTC
-	TRBV11-3	TRBJ2-2	-	CASSTSWGELFF	TGTGCCAGCAGCACGAGTTGGGGGGAGCTGTTTTTT
-	TRBV25-1	TRBJ2-5	-	CASSRVETQYF	TGTGCCAGCAGTCGGGTAGAGACCCAGTACTTC
-	TRBV29-1	TRBJ1-1	-	CSVQSSPGGTEAFF	TGCAGCGTCCAAAGCTCCCCCGGGGGAACTGAAGCTTTCTTT
-	TRBV7-2	TRBJ1-2	TRBD1	CASSLVGQGYYGYTF	TGTGCCAGCAGCTTAGTAGGACAGGGGTACTATGGCTACACCTTC
-	TRBV9	TRBJ2-5	-	CASGSFKTQYF	TGTGCCAGCGGGTCGTTCAAGACCCAGTACTTC
-	TRBV9	TRBJ1-4	-	CASSVGAGEKLFF	TGTGCCAGCAGCGTAGGGGCCGGTGAAAAACTGTTTTTT
-	TRBV4-2	TRBJ1-2	-	CASSQGSGDGSYTF	TGTGCCAGCAGCCAAGGTTCGGGGGACGGGAGCTACACCTTC
-	TRBV7-2	TRBJ1-1	TRBD1	CASSLSRQGPEAFF	TGTGCCAGCAGCTTATCCCGACAGGGGCCTGAAGCTTTCTTT
-	TRBV14	TRBJ2-2	-	CASSPRPGQESRRGNTGELFF	TGTGCCAGCAGCCCCCGACCCGGACAGGAAAGTCGGCGGGGTAACACCGGGGAGCTGTTTTTT
-	TRBV9	TRBJ2-5	-	CASSVATLETQYF	TGTGCCAGCAGCGTAGCTACCCTAGAGACCCAGTACTTC
once	TRBV6-5	TRBJ1-5	TRBD1	CASADRGGQPQHF	TGTGCCAGCGCCGACAGGGGAGGACAGCCCCAGCATTTT
-	TRBV7-2	TRBJ2-1	-	CASSLRSGSYNEQFF	TGTGCCAGCAGCTTAAGGAGCGGTTCCTACAATGAGCAGTTCTTC
-	TRBV6-5	TRBJ1-1	-	CASKVRGGNTEAFF	TGTGCCAGCAAGGTCCGGGGGGGGAACACTGAAGCTTTCTTT
-	TRBV7-2	TRBJ1-1	-	CASSLGVTEAFF	TGTGCCAGCAGCTTAGGGGTCACTGAAGCTTTCTTT
-	TRBV9	TRBJ2-7	TRBD1	CASSLYPGQGTYEQYF	TGTGCCAGCAGCCTTTACCCGGGACAGGGTACGTACGAGCAGTACTTC
few	TRBV2	TRBJ1-4	-	CASRRGDSEKLFF	TGTGCCAGCAGGCGGGGGGATAGTGAAAAACTGTTTTTT
-	TRBV5-4	TRBJ2-7	-	CASSNSYEQYF	TGTGCCAGCAGCAATTCCTACGAGCAGTACTTC
-	TRBV14	TRBJ2-7	-	CASSQDLGPSEQYF	TGTGCCAGCAGCCAAGATTTGGGGCCCTCCGAGCAGTACTTC
-	TRBV2	TRBJ2-7	-	CASSGDRTYEQYF	TGTGCCAGCAGTGGAGACAGGACCTACGAGCAGTACTTC